Here is one T cell receptor (beta chain) with its context. Its antigen is undetermined. The V end was cut by 8 bases, the J end by 5 bases, with 13 bases between. The CDR3 has 13 residues. The germline gives CDR1 SGHRS, CDR2 YFSETQ. Here immunoSEQ multiplex PCR was the method, and the copy in TCRdb shows in-frame clones only, minus some. The sample holds 53,000 or so clones; roughly 80% are singletons and the top ten take about 8.1%. This entry is derived from a study of T cell clones after liver transplantation. Turning to the study itself: Samples came from ITN030ST, which attempted immunosuppression withdrawal within 2 years of liver transplantation. Samples came pre-transplant, pre-randomization before withdrawal, and post-randomization after withdrawal ended. General study results and limits: Conclusions were preliminary, with small, heterogeneous patient groups. Post-transplant, graft-donor-reactive CD4 TCRbeta sequences in blood dropped significantly in 5 of 8 subjects.

The material sequenced was CD4+ T cells from blood, taken before liver transplant. The V call is TRBV5-1, the J call TRBJ2-2; D is unresolved. This TCR was recovered from a human donor who received a liver transplant. CDR3 nucleotide sequence: TGCGCCAGTACCCCGGGTCGAACCGGGGAGCTGTTTTTT. As protein: CASTPGRTGELFF. The whole variable domain, remainder taken from reference TRBV5-1 and TRBJ2-2, is KAGVTQTPRYLIKTRGQQVTLSCSPISGHRSVSWYQQTPGQGLQFLFEYFSETQRNKGNFPGRFSGRQFSNSRSEMNVSTLELGDSALYLCASTPGRTGELFFGEGSRLTVL.